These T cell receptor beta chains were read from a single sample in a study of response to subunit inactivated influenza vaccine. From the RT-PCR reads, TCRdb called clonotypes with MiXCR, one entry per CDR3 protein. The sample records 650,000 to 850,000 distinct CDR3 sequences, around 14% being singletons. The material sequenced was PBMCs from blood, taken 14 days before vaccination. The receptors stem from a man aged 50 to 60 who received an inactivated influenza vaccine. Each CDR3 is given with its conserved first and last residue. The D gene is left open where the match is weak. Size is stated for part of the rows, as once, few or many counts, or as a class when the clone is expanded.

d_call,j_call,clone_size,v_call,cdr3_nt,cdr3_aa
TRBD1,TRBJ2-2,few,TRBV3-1,TGTGCCAGCAGCCAAGTAGGCAGGACAGGAGGGGAGCTGTTTTTT,CASSQVGRTGGELFF
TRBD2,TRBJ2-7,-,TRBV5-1,TGCGCCAGCGCCACTAGCGGGGGGACGGCCTCCTACGAGCAGTACTTC,CASATSGGTASYEQYF
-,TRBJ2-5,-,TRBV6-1,TGTGCCAGCCCGAGAACAGGAAGGGGGCAAGAGACCCAGTACTTC,CASPRTGRGQETQYF
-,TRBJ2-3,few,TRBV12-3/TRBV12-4,TGTGCCAGCAGTTCTAACCGACAAGCGGATACGCAGTATTTT,CASSSNRQADTQYF
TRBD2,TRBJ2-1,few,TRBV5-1,TGCGCCAGCAACCCAGGACTAGCGGGCAACAATGAGCAGTTCTTC,CASNPGLAGNNEQFF
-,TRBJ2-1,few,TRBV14,TGTGCCAGCAGCCAATATCCGGGACCTGCCGATGAGCAGTTCTTC,CASSQYPGPADEQFF
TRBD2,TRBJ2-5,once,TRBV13,TGTGCCAGCAGCCCACCGGGACTAGAACAAGAGACCCAGTACTTC,CASSPPGLEQETQYF
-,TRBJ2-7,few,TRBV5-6,TGTGCCAGCAGCTCCACGGCGGGACAGCTCTACGAGCAGTACTTC,CASSSTAGQLYEQYF
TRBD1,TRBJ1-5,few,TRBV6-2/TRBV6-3,TGTGCCAGCAGTTACGACAGGGGAGACTTCAATCAGCCCCAGCATTTT,CASSYDRGDFNQPQHF
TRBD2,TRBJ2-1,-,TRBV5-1,TGCGCCAGCAGCTTAGGGGCTAGCGGGAGGGATGAGCAGTTCTTC,CASSLGASGRDEQFF
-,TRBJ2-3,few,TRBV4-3,TGCGCCAGCAGCCAGGGACCGAGTAGCGCGCAGTATTTT,CASSQGPSSAQYF
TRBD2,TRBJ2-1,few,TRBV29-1,TGCAGCGTTCCAACTAGCGGGGCTAACAATGAGCAGTTCTTC,CSVPTSGANNEQFF
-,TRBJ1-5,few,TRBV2,TGTGCCAGCAGTCCGGGAGAGGGCCCTCCCCAGCATTTT,CASSPGEGPPQHF
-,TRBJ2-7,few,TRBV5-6,TGTGCCAGCAGCCCCGGGGGCAGGGGGGCACGCTACGAGCAGTACTTC,CASSPGGRGARYEQYF
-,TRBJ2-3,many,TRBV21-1,TGTGCCAGCATCGCACAGGGGGCGATCACAGATACGCAGTATTTT,CASIAQGAITDTQYF
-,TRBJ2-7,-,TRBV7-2,TGTGCCAGCAGCTTAGCGTCAGACGCCTACGAGCAGTACTTC,CASSLASDAYEQYF
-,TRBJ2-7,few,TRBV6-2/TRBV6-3,TGTGCCAGCAGTTGGGGGGCGCGATACGAGCAGTACTTC,CASSWGARYEQYF
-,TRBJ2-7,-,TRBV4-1,TGCGCCAGCAGCCAAGAGGAAGCCGGGACAACATACGAGCAGTACTTC,CASSQEEAGTTYEQYF
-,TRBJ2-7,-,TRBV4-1,TGCGCCAGCAGCCAAGGACTATGTAGCGCCGTGTTATGCTACGAGCAGTACTTC,CASSQGLCSAVLCYEQYF
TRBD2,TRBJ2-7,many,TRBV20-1,TGCAGTGCTCTCAAGCCGGGACTAGCGGGAGTCTTGCAGTACTTC,CSALKPGLAGVLQYF
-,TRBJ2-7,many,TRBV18,TGTGCCAGCTCACCCGACGGCCTTGCGACCTACGAGCAGTACTTC,CASSPDGLATYEQYF
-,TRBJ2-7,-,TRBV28,TGTGCCAGCAGTCTCTCACCTAGCGCCTCAGGTTACGAGCAGTACTTC,CASSLSPSASGYEQYF
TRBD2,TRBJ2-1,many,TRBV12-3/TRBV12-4,TGTGCCAGCAGTTTTTGGCGGGGGAGCTACAATGAGCAGTTCTTC,CASSFWRGSYNEQFF
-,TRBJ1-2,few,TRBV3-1,TGTGCCAGCAGCCAAGGCCAGGTTGCTTTCTATGGCTACACCTTC,CASSQGQVAFYGYTF
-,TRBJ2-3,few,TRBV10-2,TGCGCCAGCAGAGTTTTTTCTAGCACAGATACGCAGTATTTT,CASRVFSSTDTQYF
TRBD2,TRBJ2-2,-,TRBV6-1,TGTGCCAGCAGTGAATCGCACGGGAGGTTCACCGGGGAGCTGTTTTTT,CASSESHGRFTGELFF
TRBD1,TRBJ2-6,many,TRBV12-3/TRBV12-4,TGTGCCAGCAGTCCTCAGACAGGGACTGGGGCCAACGTCCTGACTTTC,CASSPQTGTGANVLTF
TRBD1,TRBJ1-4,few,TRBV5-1,TGCGCCAGCAGCCTGAACAGGGGGCCCGGTGAAAAACTGTTTTTT,CASSLNRGPGEKLFF
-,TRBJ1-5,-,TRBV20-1,TGCAGTGCTAGAGATTTTAAAGGATTCCTTAGCAATCAGCCCCAGCATTTT,CSARDFKGFLSNQPQHF
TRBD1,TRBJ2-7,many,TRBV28,TGTGCCAGCAGAATTGCAGGGGGCTACGAGCAGTACTTC,CASRIAGGYEQYF
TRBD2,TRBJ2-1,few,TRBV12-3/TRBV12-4,TGTGCCAGCAGTTGGGAGAGCGGGAGCTACAATGAGCAGTTCTTC,CASSWESGSYNEQFF
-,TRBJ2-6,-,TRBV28,TGTGCCAGCAGTCCTTCGTCGGGACCCATGTACTCTGGGGCCAACGTCCTGACTTTC,CASSPSSGPMYSGANVLTF
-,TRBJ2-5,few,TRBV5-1,TGCGCCAGCAGCTTGGTTCCAATCCAAGAGACCCAGTACTTC,CASSLVPIQETQYF
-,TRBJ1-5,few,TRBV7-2,TGTGCCAGCAGCGTGCTAAATCAGCCCCAGCATTTT,CASSVLNQPQHF
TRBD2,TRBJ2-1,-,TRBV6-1,TGTGCCAGCAGGGCAACCGGGACTAGCGTATACAATGAGCAGTTCTTC,CASRATGTSVYNEQFF
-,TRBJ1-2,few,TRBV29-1,TGCAGCGTTGGAATAGCTAACTATGGCTACACCTTC,CSVGIANYGYTF